This T cell receptor beta chain was identified during a study of T cells after yellow fever vaccination. Overall study results and limits: Although the secondary response was weaker, it peaked faster, at day 5 versus 15. Reappearance after the booster was observed for most primary-vaccination clones (roughly 95% CD4, over 70% CD8).

It was through 5'RACE template switching that TCR cDNA was made, with a universal primer site and UMIs added. TCRdb redid the calling of the 5' RACE reads with MiXCR, one entry per CDR3 protein. The profile shows roughly 79,000 distinct CDR3 sequences, more than 5.5% of them singletons. Concerning this clonotype: Antigen unknown.

The CDR3 has 15 residues. V was clipped by 4 bases and J by 2 bases, with 15 bases between them. Germline lookup yields CDR1 MGHRA and CDR2 YSYEKL. Sample: CD8+ T cells sorted from PBMCs, taken more than 8 days after the first yellow fever vaccination. This clonotype was obtained from a man aged 18 to 35 who received the YFV17D yellow fever vaccine. The gene calls are TRBV4-1 and TRBJ2-7; the D is unclear. CDR3 sequence (DNA): TGCGCCAGCAGCCGATTGACGGCTACCACCTACGAGCAGTACTTC. It translates to CASSRLTATTYEQYF.